This record concerns one T cell receptor (beta chain) sequence. From germline, CDR1 is SNHLY and CDR2 FYNNEI. The CDR3 is 13 residues long. Trimming removed 6 bases from V and 7 bases from J, with 12 bases in between. Authors' processing steps: Researchers report that nucleated cell counts were estimated from reference gene primer amplification. Some clones are missing from TCRdb's copy, which holds only in-frame ones; the method was immunoSEQ multiplex PCR. V and J calls and clone size are copied from that table; D and trimming were computed from the DNA. The sample includes roughly 140,000 clones, approximately 86% seen only once; the top ten take around 5.4%. The sample is drawn from a study of blood T cell repertoires in COVID-19. For the study at large: Samples of COVID-19 (acute and convalescent) were obtained from the United States, Italy and Spain. Nucleic acid was either cDNA or gDNA, and it came from T cells, B-cell-depleted T cells, or PBMCs.

Sequencing was performed on peripheral blood. The TCR was taken from a human donor in a cohort sampled during active COVID-19. This chain uses TRBV2 with TRBJ1-4; D not certain. In DNA form, the CDR3 reads TGTGCCAGCAGAAATCCCCCCCGTGAAAAACTGTTTTTT. This translates into CASRNPPREKLFF.